This T cell receptor (beta chain) came from a study of cytomegalovirus exposure and HLA in healthy donors (dated by TCRdb to about 2017). Background on the whole study: An earlier analysis of several hundred of the donors reported 250 to 350 Gb of sequence data and some 100 million unique TCR beta sequences from 150 million to 200 million T cells. The study profiled the T cell repertoires of 500 to 800 subjects by immunosequencing and related them to cytomegalovirus serostatus. A later genetic analysis took genome-wide SNP genotypes for about 65% of the 666 donors and used that subset as a discovery cohort. Because of strong linkage in the cohort, roughly five DR-DQ haplotypes were treated as single units for association and clustering. Rather than using new phenotypic data, the later analysis identified candidate immune exposures from TCR beta sequences and from how often those sequences occurred across donors. Typing coverage differed by locus: A, B, C, DRB1 and DQB1 were typed in roughly 620-640 donors, DQA1 in about 500, DPA1 in nearly 610, and DPB1 in around 440. An early release covering roughly 600 HLA-typed donors comprised approximately 300 gigabases of sequencing data and 85 million to 100 million unique TCR sequences. Donor age, sex, ethnicity and CMV serostatus were compiled alongside the repertoire data. In addition to the first cohort of roughly 700 subjects, a separate validation cohort of approximately 110 different subjects was used. High-throughput TCR immunosequencing, statistical association of individual TCRs with disease status, and machine learning were combined to predict cytomegalovirus infection status. The genetic ancestry cluster associated with self-reported Caucasian donors included 81% of the approximately 410 genotyped donors. Among 300 to 450 genotyped donors of the cohort, an average of approximately 230,000 unique TCR beta nucleotide sequences were sequenced per donor, roughly 20% of them non-productive. The aim of the study was to test whether cataloging public T cell receptors could identify signatures of past pathogen exposure. A later analysis re-examined previously published TCR beta repertoires from around 670 donors and added high-resolution HLA genotyping to investigate patterns of TCR occurrence. Every discovery cohort repertoire had been produced on one sequencing platform. HLA typing covered class I and class II loci at four-digit resolution. To decide whether each TCR beta V gene segment behaved as functional or pseudogenic, an earlier analysis of some 540 of the donors relied on high-throughput TCR beta sequencing. Here is what the overall study found, with its caveats: According to a later analysis, parvovirus B19, influenza, CMV and Epstein-Barr virus appeared linked to several top co-occurrence clusters. Linkage disequilibrium might explain the correlated functional status among segregating V segments, but an unknown experimental factor could not be excluded. Because the 87-base-pair reads could not distinguish some IMGT-functional V segments, including TRBV6-2 and TRBV6-3, those segments were excluded. In the study, approximately 160 TCR beta chains were listed as associated with cytomegalovirus. The authors suggested that the approach could potentially be generalized to other disease states and immunological phenotypes. In vitro tests confirmed that a few of the cytomegalovirus-associated TCR beta chains recognize cytomegalovirus antigens. Strong co-occurrence of HLA alleles, especially DR and DQ, made assigning TCR associations to individual alleles difficult. In a later genetic analysis, a missense DCLRE1C variant was associated with V-gene and J-gene trimming of TCR beta chains, and the association was replicated in an independent cohort. Because counts were too low, 15 to 20 rarely observed V segments, including chromosome 9 orphons, were excluded from the earlier analysis of fewer than 650 of the donors. A further reported finding was that TCR beta sequences accurately predicted the HLA-A and HLA-B alleles for most subjects in the first cohort. In an earlier analysis of 587 of the donors, most TCR beta V segments appeared in productive rearrangements about 87% or about 30% of the time, broadly matching IMGT annotations. Presence/absence analyses assumed roughly uniform sequencing depth across donors, an assumption that may not hold. Cytomegalovirus status was reported to be diagnosed by the classifier with high specificity and sensitivity in both the original and validation cohorts. In a later genetic analysis, fewer N-insertions in productive TCRs were reported among donors in an Asian-associated ancestry cluster than the roughly 700-donor mean. Compared with equally common non-associated chains, HLA-associated TCR beta chains in a later analysis were more clonally expanded and had lower generation probabilities. Immune exposure information for the cohort was limited to CMV serostatus. Most CMV-associated TCR beta chains appeared to be HLA-restricted in a later analysis, and the HLA associations seemed to be driven largely by CMV exposure. Most TCR sequences were observed very rarely across donors, whereas some public TCRs were present in many individuals. Specific HLA alleles were associated with 15,000 to 20,000 TCR beta sequences at a false discovery rate of 0.05 in a later analysis. A cluster of highly shared sequence variants was judged likely to be a technical artifact of the sequencing pipeline. Because HLA typing was missing for some donors at each locus, association tests included only the typed subset. According to a later analysis, TCR association rates differed among HLA loci, with DRB1 alleles showing the most associated TCRs and HLA-C alleles showing the fewest. The cohort was sequenced for TCR beta chains only, and without alpha or paired-chain data the features that could be detected were limited.

V is pruned by 6 bases and J by 5 bases, leaving 13 bases of the junction without a gene match. Via the germline V gene (reference sequence), CDR1 is LNHDA and CDR2 SQIVND. Measured from the cysteine to the phenylalanine, the CDR3 is 16 residues long. Only the CDR3 part of the read is kept: 48 bases, read in frame from the first base. Concerning this clone: Its recognized antigen is unknown. No base-level quality is on record; no much larger clone is a single base apart.

The library came from the immunoSEQ multiplex PCR assay. The multiplex PCR relied on a mix of 60 forward primers for TCR Vbeta segments and 13 reverse primers for TCR Jbeta segments. The CDR3 region of rearranged TCR beta genes was amplified from genomic DNA by a multiplex PCR assay. The amplified TCR beta libraries were sequenced on the Illumina HiSeq System as 87-base-pair reads. As for how the authors treated the data: A later analysis tallied around 80 million unique TCR beta chains across the 600 to 700 repertoires, and approximately 12 million of those chains were shared by two or more donors. A nearest-neighbor algorithm error-corrected the raw reads and collapsed the reads into unique sequences, merging closely related sequences to remove PCR and sequencing errors. Alignment of CDR3 sequences to IMGT reference sequences was used to assign V, D and J gene segments. Each retained sequence needed at least a six-nucleotide match to both a V gene segment and a J gene segment. A rearrangement was called productive if the CDR3 had no stop codons and remained in frame with V and J, and every other rearrangement was called non-productive. Following IMGT convention, CDR3 was defined as the stretch from the second conserved V-encoded cysteine to the conserved J-encoded phenylalanine. Sequences without an unambiguous match to a single V gene segment were excluded from the earlier analysis of 587 of the donors. An earlier analysis of a few hundred of the donors classified V segments as functional when productive rearrangements were above 56.7% and as segregating when the standard deviation between donors was above 5%. A statistical classification framework was developed to diagnose cytomegalovirus status using the catalog of TCR beta chain sequences. In a later analysis, TCR nucleotide sequences were compared against IMGT/GENE-DB human TR gene sequences so that V and J genes could be assigned. Using the TCRdist pipeline, a later analysis assigned CDR3 sequences along with most-parsimonious VDJ recombination scenarios. In a later analysis, each TCR beta chain was defined by its CDR3 amino acid sequence together with its V-gene family, and reads lacking a unique V-gene family were excluded. In a later analysis, 450 to 600 highly shared, low-generation-probability nucleotide sequences were removed to address suspected cross-contamination and a sequencing artifact. A later analysis calculated a clonal expansion index for each public chain from normalized within-repertoire ranks of inferred template counts. A later analysis computed generation probabilities with a VDJ recombination model fitted to out-of-frame rearrangements, and checked the results against IGoR. Hypergeometric tests were used in a later analysis to score TCR-TCR, TCR-HLA and TCR-CMV co-occurrence, with a repertoire-size bias correction applied to the TCR pairs. A later analysis estimated false discovery rates by permuting HLA or CMV assignments 20 times. In a later analysis, co-occurring TCRs were grouped using DBSCAN, and TCRdist sequence similarity was added for clustering within HLA-allele-positive subsets. Repertoires with fewer than 30,000 or more than 120,000 public chains were left out of co-occurrence clustering, as were four to six repertoires with anomalous nucleotide sharing. TCRdb took this table from immuneACCESS and kept in-frame rearrangements with V and J called. Such tables lack part of the clones; where checked against another copy, unresolved V genes explain under half of the gap, and the rest is unexplained. V and J calls and clone size are copied from that table; D and trimming were computed from the DNA. For this sample the table gives over 80,000 clones, of which about 79% were detected only once. The top ten constitute roughly 3.8% of the sample.

The cohort comprised around 690 healthy bone marrow donors. At the time of sampling, every cohort member was nominally healthy, though immune exposures that went unrecorded were likely present. The donor was CMV seronegative and was included in the group of a few hundred seronegative cohort members. Each donor provided a peripheral blood sample, and peripheral blood mononuclear cells were used for TCR beta sequencing. The Qiagen DNeasy Blood Extraction Kit was used to extract genomic DNA from the blood cell samples. The sequenced material came from PBMCs. In this chain, TRBV19 is recombined with TRBJ2-5; 9 central bases correspond to TRBD1. This TCR derives from a man between 50 and 59 years old in good health and CMV-seronegative. The sequence in DNA is TGTGCCAGTAGACATATGTACAGGGGGCGCGGGGAGACCCAGTACTTC. This is translated as CASRHMYRGRGETQYF.